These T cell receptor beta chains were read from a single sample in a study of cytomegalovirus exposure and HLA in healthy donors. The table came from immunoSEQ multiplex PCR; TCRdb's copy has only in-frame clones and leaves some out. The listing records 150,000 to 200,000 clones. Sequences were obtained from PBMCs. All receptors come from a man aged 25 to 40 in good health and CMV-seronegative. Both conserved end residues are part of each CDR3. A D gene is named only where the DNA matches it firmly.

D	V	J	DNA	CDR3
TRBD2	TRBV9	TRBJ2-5	TGTGCCAGCAATTCGGGTAGCGGGAGTTTAGAGACCCAGTACTTC	CASNSGSGSLETQYF
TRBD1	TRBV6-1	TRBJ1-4	TGTGCCAGCAGTTCCCCGACAGGGATAGATGAAAAACTGTTTTTT	CASSSPTGIDEKLFF
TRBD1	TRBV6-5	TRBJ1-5	TGTGCCAGCACTCCACGGGGACAGCCCAATCAGCCCCAGCATTTT	CASTPRGQPNQPQHF
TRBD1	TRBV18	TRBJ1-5	TGTGCCAGCTCACGCGACAGGGCCAATCAGCCCCAGCATTTT	CASSRDRANQPQHF
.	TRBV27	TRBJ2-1	TGTGCCAGCAGTTTAGGGGACTTAAGCGGCAATGAGCAGTTCTTC	CASSLGDLSGNEQFF
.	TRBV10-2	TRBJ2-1	TGCGCCAGCAGGGAGATGAGCTCCTACAATGAGCAGTTCTTC	CASREMSSYNEQFF
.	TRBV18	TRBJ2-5	TGTGCCAGCTCACCACCATCGATCGGGGGGCGGGAGCAGTACTTC	CASSPPSIGGREQYF
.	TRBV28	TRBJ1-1	TGTGCCAGCGGGACTTTCACTGAAGCTTTCTTT	CASGTFTEAFF
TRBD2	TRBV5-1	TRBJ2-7	TGCGCCAGCAGCTTACTAGCGGTCGGGCGGGAGCAGTACTTC	CASSLLAVGREQYF
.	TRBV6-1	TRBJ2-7	TGTGCCAGCAGTGAAAGCGGAAAGACCCGGATGATGGAGATCCTATCCTACGAGCAGTACTTC	CASSESGKTRMMEILSYEQYF
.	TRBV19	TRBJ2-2	TGTGCCAGTAGTATTCTCAGGGATTCGAACACCGGGGAGCTGTTTTTT	CASSILRDSNTGELFF
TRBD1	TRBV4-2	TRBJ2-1	TGTGCCAGCAGCCCCCCTCAGGGACAGGGTAACAATGAGCAGTTCTTC	CASSPPQGQGNNEQFF
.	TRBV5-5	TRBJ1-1	TGTGCCAGCAGCTTGTCGCCTTTGACTGTGAACACTGAAGCTTTCTTT	CASSLSPLTVNTEAFF
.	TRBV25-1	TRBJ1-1	TGTGCCAGCAGCCGGACCCTAGGGTGGGGGGTTTTCACTGAAGCTTTCTTT	CASSRTLGWGVFTEAFF
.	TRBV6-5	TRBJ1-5	TGTGCCAGCAGTTACTCAACAGGGCCAGGTCAGCCCCAGCATTTT	CASSYSTGPGQPQHF
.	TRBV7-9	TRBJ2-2	TGTGCCAGCAGCTTTAGCGGCGCGAACACCGGGGAGCTGTTTTTT	CASSFSGANTGELFF
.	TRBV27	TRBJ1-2	TGTGCCAGCAGTCCCCACCTCCCACAGGGCCAAGGTGGCTACACCTTC	CASSPHLPQGQGGYTF
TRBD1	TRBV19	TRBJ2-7	TGTGCCAGTAGTCGAGGGGGCGTAGCTAGCACCCGCTCCTACGAGCAGTACTTC	CASSRGGVASTRSYEQYF
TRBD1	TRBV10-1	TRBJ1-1	TGCGCCAGCAATGTGGCCAGGGGGGCTGAAGCTTTCTTT	CASNVARGAEAFF
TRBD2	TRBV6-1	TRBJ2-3	TGTGCCAGCAGTGTTTTGGGGGGGGGAACCACAGATACGCAGTATTTT	CASSVLGGGTTDTQYF
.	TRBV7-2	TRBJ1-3	TGTGCCAGCGGGGCCTCTGGAAACACCATATATTTT	CASGASGNTIYF
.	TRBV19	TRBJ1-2	TGTGCCAGTAGTTTTAGGTCAGGGGCTTACACCTTC	CASSFRSGAYTF
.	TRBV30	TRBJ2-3	TGTGCCTGTCCCGGACTCGAAGATACGCAGTATTTT	CACPGLEDTQYF
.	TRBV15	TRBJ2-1	TGTGCCACCAGCAGAGATTTCCGCAATGAGCAGTTCTTC	CATSRDFRNEQFF
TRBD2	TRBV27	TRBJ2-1	TGTGCCAGCAATAAACTAGGGACTAGCGGGAACAATGAGCAGTTCTTC	CASNKLGTSGNNEQFF
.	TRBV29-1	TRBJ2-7	TGCAGCGCCAGCGGGCCCTCCTACGAGCAGTACTTC	CSASGPSYEQYF
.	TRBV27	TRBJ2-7	TGTGCCAGCAGTTTATTAGGGACACCTACCTACGAGCAGTACTTC	CASSLLGTPTYEQYF
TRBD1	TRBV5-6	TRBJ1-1	TGTGCCAGCAGCTTGGCTCCAGGGGGCCCCTCTTGGGGCACTGAAGCTTTCTTT	CASSLAPGGPSWGTEAFF
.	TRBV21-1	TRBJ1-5	TGTGCCAGCAGCAAAGCAGAAGGTTACAGGGGGCTTCAGCCCCAGCATTTT	CASSKAEGYRGLQPQHF
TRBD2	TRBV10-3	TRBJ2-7	TGTGCCATCAGTGATGGACTAGGTACCCACGAGCAGTACTTC	CAISDGLGTHEQYF
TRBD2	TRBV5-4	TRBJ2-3	TGTGCCAGCAGCTTGCGTCTAGCGGGAGGAACAGATACGCAGTATTTT	CASSLRLAGGTDTQYF
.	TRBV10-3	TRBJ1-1	TGTGCCATCACCCCGGGACAAGGGGTCACTGAAGCTTTCTTT	CAITPGQGVTEAFF
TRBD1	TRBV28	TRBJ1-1	TGTGCCAGCAGGCACAGGGGTCAGGGCACTGAAGCTTTCTTT	CASRHRGQGTEAFF
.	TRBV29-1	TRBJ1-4	TGCAGCGTTGAATTGTCCGAGGCAACTAATGAAAAACTGTTTTTT	CSVELSEATNEKLFF
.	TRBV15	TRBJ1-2	TGTGCCACCAGCAGATACTTCAGGGAAAGTTCTATCTATGGCTACACCTTC	CATSRYFRESSIYGYTF
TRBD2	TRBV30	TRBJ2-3	TGTGCCTGGAGTGTTGTAGCGGGAGGGGTAGATACGCAGTATTTT	CAWSVVAGGVDTQYF
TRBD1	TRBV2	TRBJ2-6	TGTGCCAGCAAGACAGGGGAGCCTGGGGCCAACGTCCTGACTTTC	CASKTGEPGANVLTF
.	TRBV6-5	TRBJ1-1	TGTGCCAGCAGTTCAATACAGGGTCGGCTGACTGAAGCTTTCTTT	CASSSIQGRLTEAFF
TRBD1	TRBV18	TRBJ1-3	TGTGCCAGCTCACCAACAGGGGGCGTTGGAAACACCATATATTTT	CASSPTGGVGNTIYF
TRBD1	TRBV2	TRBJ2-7	TGTGCCAGCAGCGGACAGGGGGCAGTGGGGGAGCAGTACTTC	CASSGQGAVGEQYF
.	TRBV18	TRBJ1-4	TGTGCCAGCTCACCCGGACAGAATGAAAAACTGTTTTTT	CASSPGQNEKLFF
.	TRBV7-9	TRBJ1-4	TGTGCCAGCAGCAGAGATCCAACTAATGAAAAACTGTTTTTT	CASSRDPTNEKLFF
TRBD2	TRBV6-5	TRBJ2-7	TGTGCCAGCTCCATACGGGGGGGGGCCGGCGAGCAGTACTTC	CASSIRGGAGEQYF
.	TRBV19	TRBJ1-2	TGTGCCAGTATTCCCGCGGTAGGGGCAGGGGCTAACTATGGCTACACCTTC	CASIPAVGAGANYGYTF
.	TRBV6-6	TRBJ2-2	TGTGCCAGCAGTTACCGGGATTCGAACACCGGGGAGCTGTTTTTT	CASSYRDSNTGELFF
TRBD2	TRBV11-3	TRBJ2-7	TGTGCCAGCGGCCACGGCCCGGGACTAGCCCCCTCAATTCAGCAGTACTTC	CASGHGPGLAPSIQQYF